A single T cell receptor (beta chain) is shown here with its context. This clonotype was observed at least ten times. The antigen it recognizes is unknown. No per-base quality is available; no much larger clone lies one base away. The sample originates from a study of breast tumors, draining lymph nodes, adjacent tissues (dated by TCRdb to 2015 to 2016). With respect to the entire study: Breast cancer patients provided tumor, adjacent nontumor tissue and axillary lymph nodes, and the study compared the TCR beta repertoires across these three sources. The study aimed to assess the relationships and possible T-cell exchange between tumor, surrounding tissue and draining lymph node repertoires in human breast cancer. Overall study outcomes, separate from this receptor: The conclusion that tumor T cells originate in lymph nodes was framed as consistent with a hypothesis rather than directly demonstrated. The data were judged consistent with most tumor T cells deriving from the lymph node and then expanding within tumor tissue. Tumor T-cell repertoires showed less diversity than lymph node repertoires and more diversity than nontumor tissue repertoires, and tumor T-cell repertoires showed preferential V and J gene usage. In luminal-like breast cancer, tumor and nontumor tissue repertoires resembled each other significantly more than in basal-like breast cancer.

Sequencing relied on an Illumina HiSeq 2000. TCR beta chain libraries were generated through multiplex PCR amplification. The amplified TCR beta chain products were analyzed by high-throughput sequencing. The public reads were quality trimmed at Q25 with fastp and then assembled into clones with MiXCR by TCRdb, keeping productive beta chains. Identical CDR3 proteins give one entry, which carries the most common genes and DNA. The sample table holds roughly 260,000 distinct CDR3 sequences, of which about 30% were seen once. 0.85% to 1.2% of the sample comes from the top ten. The axillary draining lymph nodes of breast cancer patients were the source of the lymph node samples. The CDR3 runs 18 residues from the cysteine to the phenylalanine. The entry retains the CDR3 DNA only, 54 bases that are in frame from base 1. CDR1 and CDR2, per the germline V gene, are SGHVS and FQNEAQ. V and J lose 7 bases and 0 bases, and a span of 22 bases separates them.

The sample taken for sequencing was axillary lymph node tissue. Recombination linked TRBV7-8 to TRBJ1-5, with the D gene uncertain. The sequence derives from a female donor with breast cancer. Some clones in this sample may be carry-over from other donors' samples. The nucleotide sequence is given as TGTGCCAGCAAGGGCCATGGCCCACTGGATTATAGCAATCAGCCCCAGCATTTT. Translated, this gives CASKGHGPLDYSNQPQHF.